This TCR beta chain comes out of a study of OX40 agonist ivuxolimab in advanced cancers. As for the study in general: All patients had ivuxolimab intravenously every 2 weeks at 0.01 to 10 mg/kg. People in dose escalation had one of these cancers: hepatocellular carcinoma, melanoma, renal cell or head and neck cancer.

Profiling relied on immunoSEQ multiplex PCR, and the TCRdb table lists in-frame clones only, not all of them. The sample holds 45,000 to 65,000 clones, around 93% seen once. Findings of the study overall: Blood T cells, both CD4+ and CD8+, expanded clonally by week 6 at 0.1 to 3.0 mg/kg.

As concerns this clone: Its target is unknown.

Germline loops: CDR1 SGHKS, CDR2 YYEKEE (reference sequence). V shed 4 bases and J shed 5 bases, with 16 bases lying between them. The CDR3 runs to 14 residues. V gene TRBV5-5 combines with J gene TRBJ2-7; D not resolved. Sequenced material: CD4+ or CD8+ T cells sorted from blood, taken in a trial of the OX40 agonist ivuxolimab. This sequence was found in an adult with an advanced solid tumor such as melanoma, head and neck, liver or kidney cancer. CDR3 bases: TGTGCCAGCAGCCTTCCGGACCCCTGGGACGAGCAGTACTTC. The encoded protein is CASSLPDPWDEQYF.